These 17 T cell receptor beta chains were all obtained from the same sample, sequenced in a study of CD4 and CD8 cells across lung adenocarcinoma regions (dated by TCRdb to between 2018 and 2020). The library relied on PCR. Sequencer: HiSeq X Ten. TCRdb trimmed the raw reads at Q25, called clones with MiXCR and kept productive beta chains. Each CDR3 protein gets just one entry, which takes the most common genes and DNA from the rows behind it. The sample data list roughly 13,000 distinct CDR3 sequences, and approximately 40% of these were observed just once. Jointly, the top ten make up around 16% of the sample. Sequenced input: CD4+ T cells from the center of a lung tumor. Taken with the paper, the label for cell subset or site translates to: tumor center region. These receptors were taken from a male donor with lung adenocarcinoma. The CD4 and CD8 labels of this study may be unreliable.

This chain's CDR3 is CATSGLGEQFF. The CDR3, as DNA: TGTGCCACCAGCGGCTTGGGAGAGCAGTTCTTC. The chain is built from TRBV15 and TRBJ2-1, with D uncertain. The CDR3 is made up of 11 amino acids. CDR1 and CDR2 (germline): LNHNV, YYDKDF (reference sequence). Trimming stripped 5 bases from V and 10 bases from J, with 9 bases between.

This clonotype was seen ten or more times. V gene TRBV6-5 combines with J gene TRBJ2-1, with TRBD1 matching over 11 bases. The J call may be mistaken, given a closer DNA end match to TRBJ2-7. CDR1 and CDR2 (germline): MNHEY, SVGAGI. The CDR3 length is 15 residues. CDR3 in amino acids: CASSYGTGGHYEQYF. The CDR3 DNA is TGTGCCAGCAGCTATGGGACAGGGGGACACTACGAGCAGTACTTC.

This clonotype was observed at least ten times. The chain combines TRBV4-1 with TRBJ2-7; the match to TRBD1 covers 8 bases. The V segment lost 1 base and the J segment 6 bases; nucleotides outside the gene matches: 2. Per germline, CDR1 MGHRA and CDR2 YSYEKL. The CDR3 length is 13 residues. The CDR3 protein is CASSQGDRFEQYF. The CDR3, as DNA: TGCGCCAGCAGCCAAGGGGACAGGTTCGAGCAGTACTTC.

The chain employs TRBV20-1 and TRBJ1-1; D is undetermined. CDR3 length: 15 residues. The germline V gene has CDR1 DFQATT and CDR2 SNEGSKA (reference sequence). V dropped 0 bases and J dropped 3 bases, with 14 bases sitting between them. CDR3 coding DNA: TGCAGTGCTAGAGATGAGGCCACGTTAGACACTGAAGCTTTCTTT. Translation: CSARDEATLDTEAFF.

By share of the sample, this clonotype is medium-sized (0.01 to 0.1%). The CDR3 sequence: CASSLQGNTEAFF. The CDR3 coding sequence is TGTGCCAGCAGTTTACAGGGGAACACTGAAGCTTTCTTT. This sequence joins TRBV27 and TRBJ1-1, with a possible D match to TRBD1 (5 bases). Germline lookup yields CDR1 MNHEY and CDR2 SMNVEV (reference sequence). This CDR3 comprises 13 residues. Deletions cut 2 bases from V and 1 base from J, with 5 bases between.

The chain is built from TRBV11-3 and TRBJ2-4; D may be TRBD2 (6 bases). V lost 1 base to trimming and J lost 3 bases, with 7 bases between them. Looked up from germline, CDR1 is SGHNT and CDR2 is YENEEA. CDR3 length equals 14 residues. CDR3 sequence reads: CASSLGGDKNIQYF. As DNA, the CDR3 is TGTGCCAGCAGCTTAGGGGGGGACAAAAACATTCAGTACTTC. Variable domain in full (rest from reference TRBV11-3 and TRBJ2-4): EAGVVQSPRYKIIEKKQPVAFWCNPISGHNTLYWYLQNLGQGPELLIRYENEEAVDDSQLPKDRFSAERLKGVDSTLKIQPAELGDSAVYLCASSLGGDKNIQYFGAGTRLSVL.

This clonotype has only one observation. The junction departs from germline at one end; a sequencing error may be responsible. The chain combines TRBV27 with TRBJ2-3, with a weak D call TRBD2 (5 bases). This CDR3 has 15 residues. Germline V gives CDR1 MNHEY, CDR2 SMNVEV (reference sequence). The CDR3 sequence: CASRTGFHYKETQYF. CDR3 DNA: TGTGCCAGCAGGACGGGATTCCATTACAAAGAGACGCAGTACTTT.

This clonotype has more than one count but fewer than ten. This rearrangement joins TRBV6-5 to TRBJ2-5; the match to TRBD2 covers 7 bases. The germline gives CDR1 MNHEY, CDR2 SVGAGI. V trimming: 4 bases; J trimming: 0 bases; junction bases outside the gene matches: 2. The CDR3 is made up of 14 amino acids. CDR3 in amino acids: CASSSGGYQETQYF. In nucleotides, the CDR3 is TGTGCCAGCAGTTCCGGGGGGTACCAAGAGACCCAGTACTTC.

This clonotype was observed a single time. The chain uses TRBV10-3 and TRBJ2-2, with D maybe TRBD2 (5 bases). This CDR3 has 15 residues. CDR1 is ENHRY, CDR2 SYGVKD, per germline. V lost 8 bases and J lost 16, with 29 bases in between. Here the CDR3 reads CAIGLQAVSPDKQFF. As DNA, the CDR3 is TGTGCCATCGGACTCCAGGCTGTGAGCCCAGATAAGCAGTTTTTT.

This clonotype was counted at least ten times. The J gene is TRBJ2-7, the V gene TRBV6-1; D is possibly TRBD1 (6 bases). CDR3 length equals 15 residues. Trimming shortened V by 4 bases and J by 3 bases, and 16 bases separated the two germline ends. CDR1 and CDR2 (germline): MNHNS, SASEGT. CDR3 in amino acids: CASSVGGYGIYEQYF. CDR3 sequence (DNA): TGTGCCAGCAGTGTTGGGGGCTATGGCATCTACGAGCAGTACTTC.

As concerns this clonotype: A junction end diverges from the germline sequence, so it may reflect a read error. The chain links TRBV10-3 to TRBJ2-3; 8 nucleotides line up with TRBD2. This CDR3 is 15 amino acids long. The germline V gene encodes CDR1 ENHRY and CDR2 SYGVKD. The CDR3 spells CAAAHGSGRSETQYF. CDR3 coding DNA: TGTGCCGCGGCTCATGGGAGCGGGAGATCAGAGACGCAGTATTTT.

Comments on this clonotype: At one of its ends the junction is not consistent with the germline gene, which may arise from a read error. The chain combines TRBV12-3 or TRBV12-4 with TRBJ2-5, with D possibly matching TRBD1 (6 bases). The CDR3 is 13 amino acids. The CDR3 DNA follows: TGTACCAGCAGTTTAGGACAGCAAGAGACCCAGTACTTC. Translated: CTSSLGQQETQYF.

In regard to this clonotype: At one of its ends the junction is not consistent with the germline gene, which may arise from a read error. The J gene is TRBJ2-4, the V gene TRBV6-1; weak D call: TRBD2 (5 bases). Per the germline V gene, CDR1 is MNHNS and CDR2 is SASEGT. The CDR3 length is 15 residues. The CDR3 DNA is TGTGCCAGCATCTGCGGGCTGGGAGCCAAAAATATTCAGTACTTC. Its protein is CASICGLGAKNIQYF.

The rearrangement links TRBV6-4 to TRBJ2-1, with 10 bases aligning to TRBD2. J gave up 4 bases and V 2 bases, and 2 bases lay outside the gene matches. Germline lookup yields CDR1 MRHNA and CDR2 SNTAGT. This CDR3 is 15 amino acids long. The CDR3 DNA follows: TGTGCCAGCAGTGACCTAGCGGGGGATTACAATGAGCAGTTCTTC. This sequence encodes CASSDLAGDYNEQFF.

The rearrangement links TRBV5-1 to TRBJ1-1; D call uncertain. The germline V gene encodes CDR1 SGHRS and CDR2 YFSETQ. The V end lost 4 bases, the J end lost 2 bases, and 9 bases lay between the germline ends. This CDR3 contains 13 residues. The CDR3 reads CASSPGVNTEAFF. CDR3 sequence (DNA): TGCGCCAGCAGCCCCGGGGTTAACACTGAAGCTTTCTTT.

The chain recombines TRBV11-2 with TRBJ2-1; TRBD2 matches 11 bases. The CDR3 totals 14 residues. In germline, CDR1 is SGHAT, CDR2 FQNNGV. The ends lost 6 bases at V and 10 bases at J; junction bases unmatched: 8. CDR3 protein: CASRKGLAGYEQFF. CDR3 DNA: TGTGCCAGCAGAAAAGGACTAGCGGGTTACGAGCAGTTCTTC. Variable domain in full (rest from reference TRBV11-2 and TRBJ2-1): EAGVAQSPRYKIIEKRQSVAFWCNPISGHATLYWYQQILGQGPKLLIQFQNNGVVDDSQLPKDRFSAERLKGVDSTLKIQPAKLEDSAVYLCASRKGLAGYEQFFGPGTRLTVL.

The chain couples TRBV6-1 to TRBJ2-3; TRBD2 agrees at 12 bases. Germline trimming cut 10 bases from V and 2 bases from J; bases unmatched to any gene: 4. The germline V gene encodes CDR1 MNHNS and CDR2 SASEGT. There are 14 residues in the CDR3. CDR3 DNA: TGTGCCACCCGACTAGCGGGGGACACAGATACGCAGTATTTT. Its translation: CATRLAGDTDTQYF.